This TCR beta chain was documented in a study of blood T cell repertoires in COVID-19. Study context: Collection of acute and convalescent COVID-19 samples took place in the United States, Italy and Spain.

Only in-frame clones appear in the TCRdb table, and some are missing; sequencing was by immunoSEQ multiplex PCR. The profile shows about 200,000 clones, 75% to 90% of them singletons. Trimming took off 5 bases at V and 6 bases at J, with 13 bases between the two ends. The V gene's germline CDR1 is MNHEY and CDR2 SMNVEV (reference sequence). The CDR3 loop spans 14 amino acids. Sequencing input: peripheral blood. This TCR was sampled from a middle-aged man with acute or convalescent COVID-19. This chain connects TRBV27 to TRBJ2-2, with D possibly being TRBD1 (5 bases). CDR3 sequence: CASSVTQGSGELFF. The CDR3 nucleotides read TGTGCCAGCAGTGTAACGCAGGGATCCGGGGAGCTGTTTTTT.